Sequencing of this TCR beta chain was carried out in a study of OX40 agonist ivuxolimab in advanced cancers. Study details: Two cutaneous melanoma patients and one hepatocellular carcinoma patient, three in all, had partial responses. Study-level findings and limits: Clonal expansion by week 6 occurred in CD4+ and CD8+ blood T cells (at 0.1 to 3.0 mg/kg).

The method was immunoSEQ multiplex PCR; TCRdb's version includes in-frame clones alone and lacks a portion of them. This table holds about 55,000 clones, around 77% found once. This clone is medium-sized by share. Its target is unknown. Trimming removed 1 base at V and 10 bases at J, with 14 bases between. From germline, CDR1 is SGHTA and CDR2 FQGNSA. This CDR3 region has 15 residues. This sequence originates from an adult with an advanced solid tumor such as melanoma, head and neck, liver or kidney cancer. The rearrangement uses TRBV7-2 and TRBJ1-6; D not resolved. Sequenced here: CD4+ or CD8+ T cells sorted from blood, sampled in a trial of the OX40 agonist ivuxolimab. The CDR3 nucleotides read TGTGCCAGCAGCTTAGTTCGTGAATCCTCATCACCCCTCCACTTT. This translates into CASSLVRESSSPLHF.